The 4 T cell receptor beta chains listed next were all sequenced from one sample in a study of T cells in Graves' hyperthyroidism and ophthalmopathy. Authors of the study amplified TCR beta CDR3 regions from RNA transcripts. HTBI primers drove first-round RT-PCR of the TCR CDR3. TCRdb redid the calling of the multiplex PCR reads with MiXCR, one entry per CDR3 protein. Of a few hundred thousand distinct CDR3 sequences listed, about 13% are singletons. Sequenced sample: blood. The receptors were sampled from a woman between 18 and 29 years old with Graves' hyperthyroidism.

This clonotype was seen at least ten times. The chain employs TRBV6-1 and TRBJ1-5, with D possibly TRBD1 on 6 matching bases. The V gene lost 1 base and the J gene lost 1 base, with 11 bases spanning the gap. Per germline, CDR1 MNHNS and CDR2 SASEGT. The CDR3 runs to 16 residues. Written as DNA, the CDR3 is TGTGCCAGCAGTGAAGTCGGGACACCGAGCAATCAGCCCCAGCATTTT. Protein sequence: CASSEVGTPSNQPQHF.

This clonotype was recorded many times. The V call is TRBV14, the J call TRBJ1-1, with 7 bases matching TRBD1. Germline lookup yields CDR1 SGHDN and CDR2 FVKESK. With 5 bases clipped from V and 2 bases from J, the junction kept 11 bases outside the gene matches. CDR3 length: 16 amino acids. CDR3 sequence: CASSSRPGTANTEAFF. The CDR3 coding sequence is TGTGCCAGCAGCTCTCGACCCGGGACAGCTAACACTGAAGCTTTCTTT.

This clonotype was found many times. This chain's CDR3 is CASSQVRASAQYF. The CDR3 nucleotides are TGTGCCAGCAGCCAAGTGCGGGCATCGGCCCAGTACTTC. The chain is built from TRBV4-2 and TRBJ2-5, with D maybe TRBD2 (5 bases). Trimming left V 1 base short and J 9 bases short, with 12 bases between. Germline V gives CDR1 LGHNA, CDR2 YNFKEQ. This CDR3 spans 13 amino acids.

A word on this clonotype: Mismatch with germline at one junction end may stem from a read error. Here the CDR3 reads CASSFGQGSAYEQYF. DNA of the CDR3: TGCGCCAGCAGCTTCGGACAGGGGAGCGCCTACGAGCAGTACTTC. The chain is built from TRBV7-2 and TRBJ2-7, with TRBD1 matching 9 bases. Germline loops: CDR1 SGHTA, CDR2 FQGNSA. The CDR3 totals 15 residues.